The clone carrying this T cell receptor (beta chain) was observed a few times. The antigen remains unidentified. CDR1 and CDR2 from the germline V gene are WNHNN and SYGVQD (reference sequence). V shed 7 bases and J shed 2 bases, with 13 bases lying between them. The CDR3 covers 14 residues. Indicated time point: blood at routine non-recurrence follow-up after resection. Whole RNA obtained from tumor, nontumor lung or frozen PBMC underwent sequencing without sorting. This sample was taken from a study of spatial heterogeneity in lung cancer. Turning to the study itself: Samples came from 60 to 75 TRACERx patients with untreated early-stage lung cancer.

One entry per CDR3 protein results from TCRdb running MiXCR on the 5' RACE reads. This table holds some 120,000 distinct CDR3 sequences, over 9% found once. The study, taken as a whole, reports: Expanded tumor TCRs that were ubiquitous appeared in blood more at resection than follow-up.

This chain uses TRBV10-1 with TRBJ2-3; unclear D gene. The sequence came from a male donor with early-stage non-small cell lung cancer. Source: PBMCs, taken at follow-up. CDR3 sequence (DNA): TGCGCCAGCAAGGAAGGGTCAAACACAGATACGCAGTATTTT. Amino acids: CASKEGSNTDTQYF.